The source of this T cell receptor beta chain is a study of control samples from healthy donors and cancer patients. Produced via immunoSEQ multiplex PCR; TCRdb's table is partial and in-frame only. Found here are around 200,000 clones, 85% to 95% of them singletons; the top ten hold 1.5%. V lost 5 bases and J lost 5, with 9 bases in between. The CDR3 extends over 11 amino acids. Germline V CDR1 and CDR2: GTSNPN, SVGIG (reference sequence). Sequencing was carried out using blood. The chain joins TRBV30 to TRBJ1-1; D not resolved. This receptor was taken from a man in his forties or fifties in good health. The CDR3 nucleotides are TGTGCCTGGGACATTCCTACTGAAGCTTTCTTT. The encoded protein is CAWDIPTEAFF. Complete variable domain (other parts from reference TRBV30 and TRBJ1-1): SQTIHQWPATLVQPVGSPLSLECTVEGTSNPNLYWYRQAAGRGLQLLFYSVGIGQISSEVPQNLSASRPQDRQFILSSKKLLLSDSGFYLCAWDIPTEAFFGQGTRLTVV.